These T cell receptor beta chains were read from a single sample in a study of cytomegalovirus exposure and HLA in healthy donors. Data came from immunoSEQ multiplex PCR; TCRdb stores just in-frame clones and leaves some out. The table shows some 130,000 clones, with around 71% occurring only once. The sequencing input was PBMCs. The receptors shown here come from a woman aged 55-75 years in good health and CMV-seropositive. The CDR3 runs from the conserved cysteine through the conserved F or W. The order of the fields is V gene, clone size, D gene, J gene, CDR3 protein, CDR3 DNA. D genes are given only for firm matches. Size tells how often a clone was seen (once, few, many) or the class of an expanded clone, and some rows leave it out.

TRBV19	NA	TRBD1	TRBJ1-1	CASSLGERTGLFF	TGTGCCAGTAGTTTGGGGGAGCGGACAGGGCTGTTCTTT
TRBV11-3	few	NA	TRBJ2-2	CASSLDGKRGELFF	TGTGCCAGCAGCTTAGATGGGAAGCGGGGGGAGCTGTTTTTT
TRBV18	few	NA	TRBJ1-2	CASSPLQTNYGYTF	TGTGCCAGCTCCCCACTTCAGACTAACTATGGCTACACCTTC
TRBV2	NA	TRBD1	TRBJ1-2	CASSFDRGSGYTF	TGTGCCAGCAGTTTCGACAGGGGCTCTGGCTACACCTTC
TRBV5-1	NA	TRBD1	TRBJ1-2	CASSPTGGEGYTF	TGCGCCAGCAGCCCCACAGGGGGGGAAGGCTACACCTTC
TRBV19	NA	TRBD1	TRBJ2-5	CASSVGQFQETQYF	TGTGCCAGTAGTGTGGGACAGTTCCAAGAGACCCAGTACTTC
TRBV7-9	NA	NA	TRBJ2-5	CASSLGDQETQYF	TGTGCCAGCAGTCTAGGGGACCAAGAGACCCAGTACTTC
TRBV5-1	NA	TRBD2	TRBJ2-3	CASSQTSADTQYF	TGCGCCAGCAGCCAGACTAGCGCGGATACGCAGTATTTT
TRBV19	few	TRBD1	TRBJ2-7	CASRTGSGTGNEQYF	TGTGCCAGTAGAACCGGCTCCGGGACAGGGAACGAGCAGTACTTC
TRBV5-4	NA	TRBD1	TRBJ1-2	CASSSGQGARGYGYTF	TGTGCCAGCAGCTCCGGACAGGGGGCACGAGGATATGGCTACACCTTC
TRBV10-3	NA	NA	TRBJ2-5	CAISSGGQETQYF	TGTGCCATCAGTTCCGGGGGCCAAGAGACCCAGTACTTC
TRBV6-5	NA	NA	TRBJ2-7	CASFSSGSYEQYF	TGTGCCAGCTTTTCTTCGGGCTCCTACGAGCAGTACTTC
TRBV10-1	NA	NA	TRBJ2-3	CASSGGGGDTQYF	TGCGCCAGCAGTGGTGGCGGCGGGGATACGCAGTATTTT
TRBV10-3	NA	NA	TRBJ2-2	CAIRATGELFF	TGTGCCATCAGAGCAACCGGGGAGCTGTTTTTT
TRBV11-3	NA	NA	TRBJ2-1	CASSFPSRDNEQFF	TGTGCCAGCAGCTTCCCCTCCCGGGACAATGAGCAGTTCTTC
TRBV9	few	TRBD1	TRBJ1-1	CASSARTGGMNTEAFF	TGTGCCAGCAGCGCCCGGACAGGGGGCATGAACACTGAAGCTTTCTTT
TRBV6-5	NA	TRBD1	TRBJ1-2	CASSFTLGQGSGYTF	TGTGCCAGCAGTTTCACCCTGGGACAGGGGTCTGGCTACACCTTC
TRBV5-6	NA	TRBD1	TRBJ2-7	CASSPRDRLFYEQYF	TGTGCCAGCAGCCCCCGGGACAGGCTTTTCTACGAGCAGTACTTC
TRBV4-1	NA	NA	TRBJ1-6	CASSHVPASSSYNSPLHF	TGCGCCAGCAGCCATGTTCCTGCTTCTAGCTCCTATAATTCACCCCTCCACTTT
TRBV27	NA	TRBD1	TRBJ2-7	CASSSRTGLLDEQYF	TGTGCCAGCAGTTCCCGGACAGGCCTCCTGGACGAGCAGTACTTC
TRBV7-2	NA	NA	TRBJ2-3	CASSLMQVRGLNTQYF	TGTGCCAGCAGCCTAATGCAAGTTCGGGGGTTAAATACGCAGTATTTT
TRBV29-1	NA	NA	TRBJ1-5	CSATRGAGQPQHF	TGCAGCGCTACCCGGGGGGCCGGTCAGCCCCAGCATTTT
TRBV19	NA	NA	TRBJ1-4	CASSIMPGGLFF	TGTGCCAGTAGTATTATGCCGGGAGGACTGTTTTTT
TRBV6-6	NA	NA	TRBJ1-4	CASSYPGGGGNEKLFF	TGTGCCAGCAGTTACCCGGGAGGGGGGGGTAATGAAAAACTGTTTTTT
TRBV18	NA	NA	TRBJ1-3	CASSPTGLSGNTIYF	TGTGCCAGCTCACCGACTGGCCTCTCTGGAAACACCATATATTTT
TRBV5-1	few	NA	TRBJ1-4	CASSLGQAREKLFF	TGCGCCAGCAGCTTGGGACAGGCTAGGGAAAAACTGTTTTTT
TRBV5-5	NA	TRBD1	TRBJ1-1	CASSSPHRGSTEAFF	TGTGCCAGCAGCTCACCACACAGGGGCTCCACTGAAGCTTTCTTT
TRBV29-1	NA	TRBD1	TRBJ1-2	CSAQGQGNGYTF	TGCAGCGCCCAGGGACAGGGAAACGGCTACACCTTC
TRBV5-4	NA	NA	TRBJ2-7	CASSRWGQGQYF	TGTGCCAGCAGCCGTTGGGGGCAGGGGCAGTACTTC
TRBV9	once	TRBD2	TRBJ2-3	CASSVSGGFSTDTQYF	TGTGCCAGCAGCGTTAGCGGGGGGTTTAGCACAGATACGCAGTATTTT
TRBV5-1	NA	TRBD2	TRBJ2-5	CASSLPTSEETQYF	TGCGCCAGCAGCTTACCGACTAGCGAAGAGACCCAGTACTTC
TRBV19	once	TRBD1	TRBJ1-1	CAAWDRGLSAEAFF	TGTGCCGCCTGGGACAGGGGGCTATCAGCTGAAGCTTTCTTT
TRBV25-1	few	NA	TRBJ2-5	CASSESGREETQYF	TGTGCCAGCAGTGAATCAGGCAGGGAAGAGACCCAGTACTTC
TRBV28	NA	TRBD1	TRBJ1-5	CASSLLQGAKQPQHF	TGTGCCAGCAGTTTACTACAGGGGGCAAAGCAGCCCCAGCATTTT
TRBV2	NA	NA	TRBJ1-2	CASSEARGGWYGYTF	TGTGCCAGCAGTGAAGCTAGGGGGGGATGGTATGGCTACACCTTC
TRBV2	NA	TRBD1	TRBJ1-2	CAREEGQGYGYTF	TGTGCCAGAGAGGAGGGACAGGGGTATGGCTACACCTTC
TRBV2	NA	TRBD2	TRBJ2-5	CASSEDSGGSQETQYF	TGTGCCAGCAGTGAAGATAGCGGGGGATCCCAAGAGACCCAGTACTTC
TRBV25-1	few	NA	TRBJ2-5	CASSDSGTSQETQYF	TGTGCCAGCAGTGATTCCGGGACATCCCAAGAGACCCAGTACTTC
TRBV18	few	TRBD1	TRBJ1-1	CASSLGQGSREAFF	TGTGCCAGCTCACTGGGACAGGGTTCCCGTGAAGCTTTCTTT
TRBV7-2	NA	TRBD1	TRBJ1-2	CASSLGQGAIYGYTF	TGTGCCAGCAGCTTAGGACAGGGGGCGATCTATGGCTACACCTTC
TRBV5-1	NA	NA	TRBJ1-6	CASSWDTSSYNSPLHF	TGCGCCAGCAGCTGGGACACAAGCTCCTATAATTCACCCCTCCACTTT
TRBV5-1	few	NA	TRBJ2-5	CASSLGTITQETQYF	TGCGCCAGCAGCTTGGGGACTATAACCCAAGAGACCCAGTACTTC
TRBV10-2	NA	NA	TRBJ1-5	CASSEGGAQHF	TGCGCCAGCAGTGAAGGGGGGGCCCAGCATTTT
TRBV9	NA	TRBD1	TRBJ1-1	CASSGQGLDTEAFF	TGTGCCAGCAGCGGACAGGGATTGGACACTGAAGCTTTCTTT
TRBV7-3	NA	TRBD1	TRBJ1-2	CASSETGDYGYTF	TGTGCCAGCAGCGAGACAGGGGACTATGGCTACACCTTC
TRBV7-9	NA	TRBD1	TRBJ2-5	CASSLITGGETQYF	TGTGCCAGCAGCTTAATAACAGGGGGAGAGACCCAGTACTTC
TRBV30	NA	NA	TRBJ1-5	CAWSGPDFLTHQPQHF	TGTGCCTGGAGTGGACCGGACTTTCTAACCCATCAGCCCCAGCATTTT
TRBV5-4	NA	TRBD1	TRBJ2-3	CASSPGQGSDTQYF	TGTGCCAGCAGCCCGGGACAGGGATCAGATACGCAGTATTTT
TRBV7-2	NA	TRBD2	TRBJ2-2	CASSRTRVGGAGELFF	TGTGCCAGCAGCCGCACCAGGGTGGGGGGGGCCGGGGAGCTGTTTTTT